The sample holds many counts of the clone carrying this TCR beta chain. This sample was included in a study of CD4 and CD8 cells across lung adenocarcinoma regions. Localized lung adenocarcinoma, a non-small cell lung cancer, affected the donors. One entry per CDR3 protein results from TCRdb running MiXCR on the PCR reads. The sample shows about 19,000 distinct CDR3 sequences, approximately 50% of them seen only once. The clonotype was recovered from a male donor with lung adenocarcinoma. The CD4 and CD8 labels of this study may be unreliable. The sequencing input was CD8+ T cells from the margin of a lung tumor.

CDR3 coding DNA: TGTGCCAGCAGTTTCGGGACAGGGAGCTCTGGGGCCAACGTCCTGACTTTC. This sequence encodes CASSFGTGSSGANVLTF. The genes are TRBV6-5 and TRBJ2-6; 9 positions agree with TRBD1. Germline CDR1 and CDR2: MNHEY and SVGAGI. V lost 4 bases and J lost 0; bases outside the gene matches: 4. The CDR3 spans 17 residues.